Listed below are T cell receptor beta chains from one sample, sequenced in a study of STAT3 mutations in large granular lymphocyte leukemia. Produced via immunoSEQ multiplex PCR; TCRdb's table is partial and in-frame only. The table includes 13,000 or so clones, 88% detected once. The specimen sequenced was PBMCs. These receptors all come from a human donor with T large granular lymphocyte leukemia. Some clones in this sample may be carry-over from other donors' samples. Both conserved end residues are part of each CDR3. A D gene is named only where the DNA matches it firmly. Not every row has a clone size; where given, it reads once, few, many or a size class.

clone size	D gene	V gene	J gene	CDR3 DNA	CDR3 protein
-	TRBD2	TRBV5-1	TRBJ2-3	TGCGCCAGCAGCTTGGCCGGCCTAGCGGGCACAGATACGCAGTATTTT	CASSLAGLAGTDTQYF
-	TRBD2	TRBV7-9	TRBJ2-7	TGTGCCAGCAGTTTCGAGAGCGGGGTGTACGAGCAGTACTTC	CASSFESGVYEQYF
-	-	TRBV6-6	TRBJ1-5	TGTGCCAGCAGCCTCGATCCAAAGCCCCAGCATTTT	CASSLDPKPQHF
-	TRBD2	TRBV7-8	TRBJ2-3	TGTGCCAGCAGCTCCCCCCTGGGGCGGGAGGGCCAAGATACGCAGTATTTT	CASSSPLGREGQDTQYF
-	-	TRBV30	TRBJ1-1	TGTGCCTGGAGTTTGTCAGGGGATCAGACTGAAGCTTTCTTT	CAWSLSGDQTEAFF
-	-	TRBV6-5	TRBJ2-3	TGTGCCAGCCATGGGGGGCTCGGGGGTACGCAGTATTTT	CASHGGLGGTQYF
-	-	TRBV28	TRBJ1-5	TGTGCCAGCAGTTTCCCCCCGGGGAATAGCAATCAGCCCCAGCATTTT	CASSFPPGNSNQPQHF
-	-	TRBV30	TRBJ1-1	TGTGCCACCCCGGGACGTTTGAACACTGAAGCTTTCTTT	CATPGRLNTEAFF
-	-	TRBV6-5	TRBJ2-7	TGTGCCAGCAGTCAGGACAGTACCCTGGACGAGCAGTACTTC	CASSQDSTLDEQYF
-	-	TRBV27	TRBJ2-1	TGTGCCAGCAGTTTGGACGGGCTCCCTTACAATGAGCAGTTCTTC	CASSLDGLPYNEQFF
-	-	TRBV5-1	TRBJ2-1	TGCGCCAGCAGCTCCCCCGGGGATGAGCAGTTCTTC	CASSSPGDEQFF
-	-	TRBV27	TRBJ1-2	TGTGCCAGCAGTACTGGACTTTCCGGCTACACCTTC	CASSTGLSGYTF
few	-	TRBV7-6	TRBJ1-1	TGTGCCAGCAGCCCCCGAGAAAGGAACACTGAAGCTTTCTTT	CASSPRERNTEAFF
-	-	TRBV6-1	TRBJ1-2	TGTGCCAGCAGTGCCGGGGGGCCCTATGGCTACACCTTC	CASSAGGPYGYTF
-	-	TRBV4-3	TRBJ1-1	TGCGCCAGCAGCCATTTCCAGGCCCAAGTTATCTTT	CASSHFQAQVIF
-	TRBD1	TRBV18	TRBJ2-3	TGTGCCAGCTCACCAGGACAGGGGGGACAGTTGTTGGATACGCAGTATTTT	CASSPGQGGQLLDTQYF
-	-	TRBV10-3	TRBJ1-2	TGTGCCATCAGTGAGGACGCGCTTGGGGGCTACACCTTC	CAISEDALGGYTF
few	-	TRBV14	TRBJ1-2	TGTGCCAGCAGCCAGATTACATCTGGGGGCTACACCTTC	CASSQITSGGYTF
-	-	TRBV27	TRBJ2-5	TGTGCCAGCAGTTATGGGCCAGTGGAGACCCAGTACTTC	CASSYGPVETQYF
-	TRBD2	TRBV19	TRBJ2-1	TGTGCCAGTAGTATGAGAGCTAGCGGGAGCTTGCCATCCTACAATGAGCAGTTCTTC	CASSMRASGSLPSYNEQFF
once	TRBD2	TRBV19	TRBJ2-7	TGTGCCAGTAGCGAGGGGGGGACTAGCGGCTCCTACGAGCAGTACTTC	CASSEGGTSGSYEQYF
-	-	TRBV7-6	TRBJ1-1	TGTGCCAGCAGCCAAGGACAGATGAACACTGAAGCTTTCTTT	CASSQGQMNTEAFF
-	TRBD1	TRBV6-1	TRBJ2-7	TGTGCCAGCAGTGAAACCGGGACAGGGGGCAGCGAGCAGTACTTC	CASSETGTGGSEQYF
once	-	TRBV18	TRBJ1-1	TGTGCCAGCTCACCAACTCAGCCCCCTGAAGCTTTCTTT	CASSPTQPPEAFF
-	TRBD1	TRBV4-2	TRBJ2-7	TGTGCCAGCAGCCTGCTGCCATTACAGGGGACCGCCTACGAGCAGTACTTC	CASSLLPLQGTAYEQYF
-	TRBD1	TRBV19	TRBJ1-5	TGTGCCAGTAGTATCCGTCAGGGGGCCAGCAATCAGCCCCAGCATTTT	CASSIRQGASNQPQHF
-	-	TRBV10-3	TRBJ1-5	TGTGCCATCAGTGAGTCCAGGGATCAGCCCCAGCATTTT	CAISESRDQPQHF
few	-	TRBV19	TRBJ2-4	TGTGCCAGTAGTGGGGGTTCGGACATTCAGTACTTC	CASSGGSDIQYF